Listed below are T cell receptor beta chains from one sample, sequenced in a study of cytomegalovirus exposure and HLA in healthy donors. Using immunoSEQ multiplex PCR, the repertoire was profiled, and TCRdb retains in-frame clones only, with some absent. The repertoire has over 150,000 clones, 84% of them found once; the top ten carry 4% to 6%. The sample consisted of PBMCs. These receptors were collected from a girl aged 5 to 17 in good health and CMV-seropositive. Each CDR3 is given without its conserved first and last residue. The order of the fields is CDR3 protein, V gene.

ASSDQTGQGQPQH	TRBV19
ASRGQAQSTEAF	TRBV25-1
ASSLISVEQPQH	TRBV19
SVVAGGNTEAF	TRBV29-1
ASSLGRIEAF	TRBV13
AKGLAGGRADTQY	TRBV9
ASSVDNREQF	TRBV9
ASSYTGQGDYGYT	TRBV6-5
ASSELSGLNQPQH	TRBV2
TSSEQRNYGYT	TRBV2
ASSVEGIGRLYGYT	TRBV9